The 2 T cell receptor beta chains below were found in one sample sequenced in a study of OX40 agonist ivuxolimab in advanced cancers. Using immunoSEQ multiplex PCR, the repertoire was profiled, and TCRdb retains in-frame clones only, with some absent. The table shows tens of thousands of clones, with approximately 84% occurring only once. The sample consisted of CD4+ or CD8+ T cells sorted from blood, taken in a trial of the OX40 agonist ivuxolimab. The source of these receptors is an adult with an advanced solid tumor such as melanoma, head and neck, liver or kidney cancer.

This clone was counted only a few times. The chain is built from TRBV27 and TRBJ2-1, with 11 nucleotides matching TRBD2. The CDR3 is 16 amino acids. Trimming took 1 base from V and 7 from J; bases not matched to a gene: 6. Per the germline V gene, CDR1 is MNHEY and CDR2 is SMNVEV (reference sequence). CDR3: CASSLLSSGGTNEQFF. In nucleotides, the CDR3 is TGTGCCAGCAGTTTATTATCTAGCGGGGGGACAAATGAGCAGTTCTTC.

CDR3 coding DNA: TGTGCCAGCAGCTTACTTTCGGGGGCCACCGGGGAGCTGTTTTTT. It codes for CASSLLSGATGELFF. The genes are TRBV11-3 and TRBJ2-2; D might be TRBD1 or TRBD2, each matching 6 bases. Germline-derived CDR1 and CDR2 are SGHNT and YENEEA. Trimming removed 2 bases at V and 4 bases at J, with 11 bases between. The CDR3 sequence is 15 residues long.